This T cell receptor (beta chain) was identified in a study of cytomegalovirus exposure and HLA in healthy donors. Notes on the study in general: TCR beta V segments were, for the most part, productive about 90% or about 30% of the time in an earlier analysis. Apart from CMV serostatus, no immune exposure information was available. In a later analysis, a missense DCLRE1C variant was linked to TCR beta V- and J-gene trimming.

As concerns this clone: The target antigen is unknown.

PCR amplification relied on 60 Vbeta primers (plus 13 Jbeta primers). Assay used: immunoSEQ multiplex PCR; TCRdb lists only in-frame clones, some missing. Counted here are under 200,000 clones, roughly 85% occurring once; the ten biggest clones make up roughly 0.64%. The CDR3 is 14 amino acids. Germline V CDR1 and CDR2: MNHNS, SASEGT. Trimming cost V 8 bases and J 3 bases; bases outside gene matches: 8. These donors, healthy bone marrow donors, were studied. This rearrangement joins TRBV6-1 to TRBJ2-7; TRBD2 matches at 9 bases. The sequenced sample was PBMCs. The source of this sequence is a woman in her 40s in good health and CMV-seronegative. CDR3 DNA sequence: TGTGCCAGCTCCAGCCATAGCGGGGGCTACGAGCAGTACTTC. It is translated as CASSSHSGGYEQYF.